The 20 T cell receptor beta chains listed next were all sequenced from one sample in a study of cytomegalovirus exposure and HLA in healthy donors. Assay used: immunoSEQ multiplex PCR; TCRdb lists only in-frame clones, some missing. The sample records some 140,000 clones, 75% to 90% being singletons. Sequenced sample: PBMCs. Receptor source: a man aged 18 to 35 in good health and CMV-seropositive.

The chain carries TRBV5-1 and TRBJ2-2; tentative D call: TRBD1 (6 bases). V was clipped by 1 base and J by 1 base, with 11 bases between them. Germline lookup yields CDR1 SGHRS and CDR2 YFSETQ. The CDR3 totals 16 residues. In DNA form, the CDR3 reads TGCGCCAGCAGCTTGCCACCGACAGGGAACACCGGGGAGCTGTTTTTT. Protein sequence: CASSLPPTGNTGELFF.

The chain employs TRBV6-1 and TRBJ2-3, with 9 bases aligning to TRBD1. The CDR3 runs 14 residues. CDR1 is MNHNS, CDR2 SASEGT, per germline. V shed 7 bases and J 3 bases; nucleotides not matched to a gene: 5. Here the CDR3 DNA reads TGTGCCAGCACCGGACAGGGGTTAACAGATACGCAGTATTTT. It is translated as CASTGQGLTDTQYF.

V gene TRBV7-2 combines with J gene TRBJ2-3; 8 bases match TRBD2. CDR1 is SGHTA, CDR2 FQGNSA, per germline. The trim removed 5 bases at V and 0 bases at J, leaving 4 bases unmatched. This CDR3 is built from 15 residues. The CDR3 region is CASSLSGISTDTQYF. CDR3 sequence (DNA): TGTGCCAGCAGCCTTAGCGGGATTAGCACAGATACGCAGTATTTT. Full variable domain (outside the CDR3, taken from reference TRBV7-2 and TRBJ2-3): GAGVSQSPSNKVTEKGKDVELRCDPISGHTALYWYRQSLGQGLEFLIYFQGNSAPDKSGLPSDRFSAERTGGSVSTLTIQRTQQEDSAVYLCASSLSGISTDTQYFGPGTRLTVL.

This clone was found a few times. The chain uses TRBV30 and TRBJ1-5; D not certain. V was cut by 2 bases and J by 5 bases, with 10 bases left in between. The CDR3 covers 13 residues. The V gene's germline CDR1 is GTSNPN and CDR2 SVGIG (reference sequence). DNA for the CDR3: TGTGCCTGGAGTATAAAGCAAGATCAGCCCCAGCATTTT. Its protein is CAWSIKQDQPQHF. The full variable domain, in which reference TRBV30 and TRBJ1-5 provide the parts outside the CDR3, is SQTIHQWPATLVQPVGSPLSLECTVEGTSNPNLYWYRQAAGRGLQLLFYSVGIGQISSEVPQNLSASRPQDRQFILSSKKLLLSDSGFYLCAWSIKQDQPQHFGDGTRLSIL.

This rearrangement joins TRBV5-4 to TRBJ2-1; 9 nucleotides align to TRBD2. The CDR3 extends over 14 amino acids. The V segment lost 6 bases and the J segment 6 bases; nucleotides outside the gene matches: 7. The germline CDR1 and CDR2 sequences are SGHNT and YYREEE (reference sequence). The CDR3 spells CASTARTSVNEQFF. In DNA form, the CDR3 reads TGTGCCAGCACCGCTAGGACTAGCGTCAATGAGCAGTTCTTC.

This chain joins TRBV5-1 and TRBJ2-7; D possibly corresponds to TRBD1 (6 bases). V lost 4 bases and J lost 3, with 14 bases in between. This CDR3 contains 14 residues. Germline values: CDR1 SGHRS, CDR2 YFSETQ. The CDR3 nucleotides are TGCGCCAGCAGCCCCCGGGACATATACTACGAGCAGTACTTC. Encoded protein: CASSPRDIYYEQYF.

This chain joins TRBV27 and TRBJ2-6; no firm D call. Germline V lookup: CDR1 MNHEY, CDR2 SMNVEV (reference sequence). The ends were cut back, 6 bases at V and 2 bases at J, with 5 bases in the middle. The CDR3 covers 13 residues. CDR3 in amino acids: CASSLAGANVLTF. CDR3 DNA: TGTGCCAGCAGCCTTGCTGGGGCCAACGTCCTGACTTTC.

The chain employs TRBV6-5 and TRBJ1-5, with 9 positions matching TRBD1. J was trimmed by 3 bases and V by 6 bases; bases with no gene match: 3. This CDR3 comprises 14 residues. The germline CDR1 and CDR2 sequences are MNHEY and SVGAGI. The CDR3: CASSRDRDNQPQHF. For the CDR3, the DNA is TGTGCCAGCAGCCGGGACAGGGACAATCAGCCCCAGCATTTT.

V and J are TRBV7-9 and TRBJ1-2; 9 bases map to TRBD1. J was trimmed by 4 bases and V by 5 bases; bases with no gene match: 8. The CDR3 is 15 amino acids. CDR1 is SEHNR, CDR2 FQNEAQ, per germline (reference sequence). This chain's CDR3 is CASSEQGAYIYGYTF. The CDR3 DNA sequence: TGTGCCAGCAGCGAACAGGGGGCGTACATCTATGGCTACACCTTC.

The chain carries TRBV7-2 and TRBJ2-3; D perhaps matches TRBD1 (6 bases). The V gene lost 5 bases and the J gene lost 8 bases, with 17 bases spanning the gap. There are 14 residues in the CDR3. The V gene's germline CDR1 is SGHTA and CDR2 FQGNSA. The CDR3 spells CASSPPRGTATQYF. Here the CDR3 DNA reads TGTGCCAGCAGCCCACCTAGGGGGACGGCTACGCAGTATTTT. Based on the CDR3 plus reference TRBV7-2 and TRBJ2-3, the full variable domain is GAGVSQSPSNKVTEKGKDVELRCDPISGHTALYWYRQSLGQGLEFLIYFQGNSAPDKSGLPSDRFSAERTGGSVSTLTIQRTQQEDSAVYLCASSPPRGTATQYFGPGTRLTVL.

This clone was seen more than once but under ten times. The chain employs TRBV7-9 and TRBJ2-7, with D possibly being TRBD2 (6 bases). Trimming left V 5 bases short and J 3 bases short, with 14 bases between. Germline V lookup: CDR1 SEHNR, CDR2 FQNEAQ (reference sequence). The CDR3 totals 14 residues. The CDR3 here is CASSPPGVGYEQYF. DNA of the CDR3: TGTGCCAGCAGCCCCCCGGGGGTGGGCTACGAGCAGTACTTC.

This clone was detected once. This sequence joins TRBV29-1 and TRBJ1-2, with D maybe TRBD1 (6 bases). The ends were cut back, 4 bases at V and 4 bases at J, with 16 bases in the middle. This CDR3 contains 14 residues. Germline values: CDR1 SQVTM, CDR2 ANQGSEA. The CDR3 loop reads CSVGGGALIYGYTF. The CDR3 nucleotides read TGCAGCGTTGGTGGGGGGGCCCTAATCTATGGCTACACCTTC. Variable domain in full (rest from reference TRBV29-1 and TRBJ1-2): SAVISQKPSRDICQRGTSLTIQCQVDSQVTMMFWYRQQPGQSLTLIATANQGSEATYESGFVIDKFPISRPNLTFSTLTVSNMSPEDSSIYLCSVGGGALIYGYTFGSGTRLTVV.

Points on this clone: Other DNA sequences within the sample encode an identical CDR3. V is TRBV27 and J is TRBJ2-3, with 14 nucleotides matching TRBD2. Germline CDR1 and CDR2: MNHEY and SMNVEV (reference sequence). The trim removed 6 bases at V and 5 bases at J, leaving 4 bases unmatched. The CDR3 consists of 15 residues. CDR3 sequence (DNA): TGTGCCAGCAGGCGACTAGCGGGAGGGGAAGATACGCAGTATTTT. As protein: CASRRLAGGEDTQYF.

CDR3 sequence (DNA): TGTGCCAGCAGGGATAACAGGGACGGCTACACCTTC. Amino acids: CASRDNRDGYTF. V is TRBV2 and J is TRBJ1-2, with D possibly matching TRBD1 (6 bases). Germline V gives CDR1 SNHLY, CDR2 FYNNEI. V gave up 6 bases and J gave up 8 bases, with 13 bases separating them. The CDR3 spans 12 residues.

This clone occurred a few times. CDR3 residues: CASSIAGTGSRKLFF. The CDR3, as DNA: TGTGCCAGTAGTATAGCCGGGACAGGATCTCGAAAACTGTTTTTT. V gene TRBV19 combines with J gene TRBJ1-4; 8 positions agree with TRBD1. The junction had 8 bases not matched to a gene; V was cut back by 1 base and J by 10 bases. The CDR3 is 15 amino acids. Per germline, CDR1 LNHDA and CDR2 SQIVND (reference sequence).

In DNA, the CDR3 is TGTGCCAGTAGTATACCCCCCGGAGCGGGAGGCTTTGATGAGCAGTACTTC. Encoded protein: CASSIPPGAGGFDEQYF. The chain is built from TRBV19 and TRBJ2-7; 9 bases align to TRBD2. J gave up 7 bases and V 2 bases, and 15 bases lay outside the gene matches. The germline CDR1 and CDR2 sequences are LNHDA and SQIVND (reference sequence). The CDR3 consists of 17 residues.

The rearrangement joins TRBV11-1 to TRBJ1-2; 10 bases line up with TRBD1. J was trimmed by 7 bases and V by 2 bases; bases with no gene match: 10. This CDR3 has 16 residues. CDR1 SGHAT and CDR2 FQDESV come from the germline V gene (reference sequence). The CDR3 loop reads CASSLTSGTGDGGYTF. The CDR3 DNA sequence: TGTGCCAGCAGCTTAACCTCCGGGACAGGGGATGGTGGCTACACCTTC.

The rearrangement links TRBV7-9 to TRBJ1-1; D gene unclear. The germline V and J ends were trimmed by 2 bases and 3 bases, with 13 bases remaining between them. The CDR3 is 15 amino acids. The germline V gene has CDR1 SEHNR and CDR2 FQNEAQ (reference sequence). CDR3 sequence reads: CASSLKVGSDTEAFF. DNA of the CDR3: TGTGCCAGCAGCTTAAAAGTCGGGTCGGACACTGAAGCTTTCTTT.

In regard to this clone: This sample also contains other DNA sequences that code for the same CDR3. The chain combines TRBV28 with TRBJ2-3, with 7 positions matching TRBD2. CDR3 length: 14 amino acids. The J segment lost 1 base and the V segment lost 3 bases, leaving 1 base of the junction unmatched. CDR1 is MDHEN, CDR2 SYDVKM, per germline. The CDR3 DNA is TGTGCCAGCAGTTTGGGAGGGCGCACAGATACGCAGTATTTT. Its protein product is CASSLGGRTDTQYF.

This clone has just one count. J is TRBJ2-1 and V is TRBV7-5; the table's TRBD2 call for D was not verified on the DNA. TRBV7-5 constitutes a pseudogene. The CDR3 covers 12 residues. The CDR3 DNA reads as TGTGTCAGAAGCTACGTAGCGGGAAGGATGTTCTTC. This encodes CVRSYVAGRMFF.